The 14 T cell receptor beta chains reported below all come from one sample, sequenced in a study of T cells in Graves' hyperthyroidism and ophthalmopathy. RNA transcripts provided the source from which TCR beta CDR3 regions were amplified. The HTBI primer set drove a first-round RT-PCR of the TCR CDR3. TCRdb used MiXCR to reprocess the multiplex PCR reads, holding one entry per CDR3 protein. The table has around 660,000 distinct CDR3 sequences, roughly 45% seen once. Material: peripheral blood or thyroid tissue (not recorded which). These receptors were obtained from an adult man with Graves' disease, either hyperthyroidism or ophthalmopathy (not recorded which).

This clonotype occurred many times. CDR3 protein: CASSQGQGSNQPQHF. In nucleotides, the CDR3 is TGTGCCAGCAGTCAGGGACAGGGGAGCAATCAGCCCCAGCATTTT. V gene TRBV6-6 combines with J gene TRBJ1-5; 10 bases are a match to TRBD1. Losses at the gene ends were 5 bases for V and 1 base for J; bases not matched to a gene: 2. Germline V gene sequence: CDR1 MNHNY, CDR2 SVGAGI (reference sequence). The length of the CDR3 is 15 residues.

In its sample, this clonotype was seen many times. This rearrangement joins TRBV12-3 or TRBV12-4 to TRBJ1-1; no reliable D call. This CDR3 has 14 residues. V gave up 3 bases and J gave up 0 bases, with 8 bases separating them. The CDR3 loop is CASSFGSMNTEAFF. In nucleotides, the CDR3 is TGTGCCAGCAGTTTTGGGTCCATGAACACTGAAGCTTTCTTT.

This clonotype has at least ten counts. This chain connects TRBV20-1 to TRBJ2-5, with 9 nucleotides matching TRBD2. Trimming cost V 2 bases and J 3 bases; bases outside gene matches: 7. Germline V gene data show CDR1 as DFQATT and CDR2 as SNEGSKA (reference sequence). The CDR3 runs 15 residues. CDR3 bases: TGCAGTGCTAGACGCGCTAGCGGGGATAAAGAGACCCAGTACTTC. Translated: CSARRASGDKETQYF.

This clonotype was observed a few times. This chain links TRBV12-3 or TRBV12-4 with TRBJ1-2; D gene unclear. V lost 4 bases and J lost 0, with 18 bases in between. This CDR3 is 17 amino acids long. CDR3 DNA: TGTGCCAGCAGTTACTCGAGCCCGGGCGGGACTAACTATGGCTACACCTTC. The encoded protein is CASSYSSPGGTNYGYTF.

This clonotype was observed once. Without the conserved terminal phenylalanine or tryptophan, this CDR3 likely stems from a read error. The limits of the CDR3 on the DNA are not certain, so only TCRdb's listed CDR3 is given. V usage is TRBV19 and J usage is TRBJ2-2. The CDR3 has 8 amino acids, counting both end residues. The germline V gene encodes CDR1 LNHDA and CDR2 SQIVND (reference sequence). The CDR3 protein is CASSTTQG.

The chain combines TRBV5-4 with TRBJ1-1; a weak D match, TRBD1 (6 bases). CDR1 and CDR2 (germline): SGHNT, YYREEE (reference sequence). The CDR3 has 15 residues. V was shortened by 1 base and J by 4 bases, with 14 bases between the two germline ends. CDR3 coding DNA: TGTGCCAGCAGCTTGCCGGGGGCGGCGGGCACTGAAGCTTTCTTT. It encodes CASSLPGAAGTEAFF.

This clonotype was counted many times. The CDR3 region is CASTKRPWGTEAFF. The CDR3 region has the DNA TGTGCCAGCACCAAGAGGCCCTGGGGCACTGAAGCTTTCTTT. This chain joins TRBV7-2 and TRBJ1-1; the D is unclear. Trimming pared 7 bases from V and 4 bases from J, leaving 16 bases between. The CDR3 sequence is 14 residues long. Germline V gives CDR1 SGHTA, CDR2 FQGNSA.

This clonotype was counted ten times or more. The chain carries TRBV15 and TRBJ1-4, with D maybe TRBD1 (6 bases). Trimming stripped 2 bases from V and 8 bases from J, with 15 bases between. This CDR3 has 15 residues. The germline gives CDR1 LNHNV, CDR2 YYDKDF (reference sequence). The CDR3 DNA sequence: TGTGCCACCAGCAGACAAGCACAGGGTGGCGAAAAACTGTTTTTT. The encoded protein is CATSRQAQGGEKLFF.

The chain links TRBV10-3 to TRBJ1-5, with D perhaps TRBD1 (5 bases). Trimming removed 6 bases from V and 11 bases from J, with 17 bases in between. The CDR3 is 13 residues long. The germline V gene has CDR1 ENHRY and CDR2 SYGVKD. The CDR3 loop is CAISGGLRETQHF. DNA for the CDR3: TGTGCCATCAGCGGGGGGTTGAGGGAGACCCAGCATTTT.

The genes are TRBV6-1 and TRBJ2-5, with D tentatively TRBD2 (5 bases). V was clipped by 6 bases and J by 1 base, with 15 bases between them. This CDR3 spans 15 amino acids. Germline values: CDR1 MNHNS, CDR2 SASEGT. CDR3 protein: CASSSRQRSQETQYF. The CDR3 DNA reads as TGTGCCAGCAGCTCCCGGCAGCGGAGCCAAGAGACCCAGTACTTC.

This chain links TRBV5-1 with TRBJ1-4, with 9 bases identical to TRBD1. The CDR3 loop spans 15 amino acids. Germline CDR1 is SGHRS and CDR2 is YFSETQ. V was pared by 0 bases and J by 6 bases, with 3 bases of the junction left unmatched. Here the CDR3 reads CASSLGGTGHEKLFF. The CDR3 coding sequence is TGCGCCAGCAGCTTGGGCGGGACAGGGCATGAAAAACTGTTTTTT.

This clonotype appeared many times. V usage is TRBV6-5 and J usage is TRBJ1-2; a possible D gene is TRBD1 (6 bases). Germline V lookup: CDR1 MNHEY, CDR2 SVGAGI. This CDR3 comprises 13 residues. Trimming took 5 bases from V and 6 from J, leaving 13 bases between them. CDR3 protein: CASSEATGDGYTF. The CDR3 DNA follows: TGTGCCAGCAGTGAAGCGACAGGAGATGGCTACACCTTC.

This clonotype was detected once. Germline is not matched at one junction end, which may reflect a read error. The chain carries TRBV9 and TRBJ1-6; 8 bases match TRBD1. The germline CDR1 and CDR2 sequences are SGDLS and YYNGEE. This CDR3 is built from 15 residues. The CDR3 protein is CGSSLPGQVNSPLHF. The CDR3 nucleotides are TGTGGCAGCAGCCTCCCGGGACAGGTTAATTCACCCCTCCACTTT. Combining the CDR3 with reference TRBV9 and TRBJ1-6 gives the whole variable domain DSGVTQTPKHLITATGQRVTLRCSPRSGDLSVYWYQQSLDQGLQFLIQYYNGEERAKGNILERFSAQQFPDLHSELNLSSLELGDSALYFCGSSLPGQVNSPLHFGNGTRLTVT.

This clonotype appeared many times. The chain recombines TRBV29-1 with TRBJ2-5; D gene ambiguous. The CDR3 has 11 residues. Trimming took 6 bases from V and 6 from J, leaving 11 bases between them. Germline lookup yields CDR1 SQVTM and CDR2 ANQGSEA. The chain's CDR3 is CSVGQVKTQYF. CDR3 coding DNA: TGCAGCGTAGGGCAGGTGAAGACCCAGTACTTC. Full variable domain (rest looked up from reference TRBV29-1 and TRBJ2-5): SAVISQKPSRDICQRGTSLTIQCQVDSQVTMMFWYRQQPGQSLTLIATANQGSEATYESGFVIDKFPISRPNLTFSTLTVSNMSPEDSSIYLCSVGQVKTQYFGPGTRLLVL.